This T cell receptor (beta chain) is drawn from a study of shared clonotypes between healthy human individuals. Study details: Donors, aged 18 to 49, were two women and three men. Study-level findings and limits: About 5% of naive CD4 clonotypes were shared across several donors. Sharing of clonotypes among donors was expected to vary with sequencing depth.

This CDR3 has 12 amino acids. CDR1 SGHAT and CDR2 FQNNGV come from the germline V gene. With 0 bases removed from V and 12 bases from J, the gap between germline ends came to 9 bases. Naive CD8 isolation took CD45RO-negative cells positively selected for CCR7 and excluded terminally differentiated effector memory CD45RA+ cells. In regard to this clone: The target antigen is unknown.

Clones were sequenced by immunoSEQ multiplex PCR, and TCRdb holds only the in-frame ones, with some missing. The data show roughly 2,000,000 clones, about 93% seen once. Sequencing was done on a sample of naive CD8+ T cells from PBMCs. V and J are TRBV11-2 and TRBJ2-1; D remains unclear. The receptor was derived from a man aged 18 to 29 in good health. Some clones in this sample may be carry-over from other donors' samples. The CDR3 DNA is TGTGCCAGCAGCTTAGATCAGGTGGGGCAGTTCTTC. The encoded protein is CASSLDQVGQFF.